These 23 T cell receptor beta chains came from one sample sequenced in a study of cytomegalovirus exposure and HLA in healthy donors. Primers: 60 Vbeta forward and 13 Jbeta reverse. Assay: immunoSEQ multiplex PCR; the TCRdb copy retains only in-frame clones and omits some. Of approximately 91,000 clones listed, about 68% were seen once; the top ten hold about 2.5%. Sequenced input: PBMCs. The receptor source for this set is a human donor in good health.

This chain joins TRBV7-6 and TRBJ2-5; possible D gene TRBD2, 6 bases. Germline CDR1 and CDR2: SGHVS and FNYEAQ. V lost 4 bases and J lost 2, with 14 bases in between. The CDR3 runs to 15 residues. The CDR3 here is CASSSPVSGQETQYF. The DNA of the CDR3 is TGTGCCAGCAGCTCGCCGGTTAGCGGACAAGAGACCCAGTACTTC.

CDR3 residues: CATSRDGGTGSYEQYF. CDR3 nucleotide sequence: TGTGCCACCAGCAGAGATGGAGGGACAGGATCCTACGAGCAGTACTTC. The V and J genes are TRBV15 and TRBJ2-7; 8 nucleotides agree with TRBD1. Germline V gene lookup returns CDR1 LNHNV and CDR2 YYDKDF (reference sequence). The CDR3 runs to 16 residues. Unmatched junction bases numbered 5, after V lost 0 bases and J lost 1 base.

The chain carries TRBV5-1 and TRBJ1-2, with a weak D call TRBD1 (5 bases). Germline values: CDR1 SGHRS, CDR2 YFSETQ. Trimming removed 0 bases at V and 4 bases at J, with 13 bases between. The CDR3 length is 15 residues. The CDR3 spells CASSLAGGDLYGYTF. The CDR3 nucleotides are TGCGCCAGCAGCTTGGCCGGAGGGGACCTCTATGGCTACACCTTC. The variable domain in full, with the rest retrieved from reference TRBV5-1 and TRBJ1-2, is KAGVTQTPRYLIKTRGQQVTLSCSPISGHRSVSWYQQTPGQGLQFLFEYFSETQRNKGNFPGRFSGRQFSNSRSEMNVSTLELGDSALYLCASSLAGGDLYGYTFGSGTRLTVV.

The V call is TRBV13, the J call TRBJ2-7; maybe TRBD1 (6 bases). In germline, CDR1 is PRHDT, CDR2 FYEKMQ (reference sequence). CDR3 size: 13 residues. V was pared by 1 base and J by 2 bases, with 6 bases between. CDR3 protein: CASSLDRAYEQYF. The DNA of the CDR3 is TGTGCCAGCAGCTTAGACAGGGCCTACGAGCAGTACTTC.

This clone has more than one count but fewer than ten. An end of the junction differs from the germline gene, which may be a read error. CDR3 region: CASSADRGWVF. The CDR3 DNA sequence: TGTGCCAGCAGCGCTGACAGGGGTTGGGTCTTC. The chain joins TRBV2 to TRBJ2-4, with 8 positions matching TRBD1. The CDR3 has 11 amino acids. Germline loops: CDR1 SNHLY, CDR2 FYNNEI.

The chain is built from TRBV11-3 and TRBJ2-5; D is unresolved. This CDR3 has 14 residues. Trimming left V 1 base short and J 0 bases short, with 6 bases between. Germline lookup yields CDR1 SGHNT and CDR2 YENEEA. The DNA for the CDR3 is TGTGCCAGCAGCTTAGCTTCGTACCAAGAGACCCAGTACTTC. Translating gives CASSLASYQETQYF.

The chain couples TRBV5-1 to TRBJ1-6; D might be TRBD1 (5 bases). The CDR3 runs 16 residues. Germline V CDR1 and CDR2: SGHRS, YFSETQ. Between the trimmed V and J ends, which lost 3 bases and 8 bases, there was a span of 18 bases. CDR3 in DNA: TGCGCCAGCAGCTCGACCACGGGCGGGACGTATTCACCCCTCCACTTT. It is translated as CASSSTTGGTYSPLHF.

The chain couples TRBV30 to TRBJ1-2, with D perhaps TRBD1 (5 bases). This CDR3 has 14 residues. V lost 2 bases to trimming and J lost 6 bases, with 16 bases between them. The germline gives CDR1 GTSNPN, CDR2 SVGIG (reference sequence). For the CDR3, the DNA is TGTGCCTGGAGTTCCAGGGCTGTCCGACATGGCTACACCTTC. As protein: CAWSSRAVRHGYTF.

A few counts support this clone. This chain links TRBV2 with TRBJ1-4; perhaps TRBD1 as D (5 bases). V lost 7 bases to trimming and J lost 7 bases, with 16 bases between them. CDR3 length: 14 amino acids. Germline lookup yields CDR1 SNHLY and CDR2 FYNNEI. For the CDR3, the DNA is TGTGCCAGCAACCGGGACTTAAGCCGTGAAAAACTGTTTTTT. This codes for CASNRDLSREKLFF.

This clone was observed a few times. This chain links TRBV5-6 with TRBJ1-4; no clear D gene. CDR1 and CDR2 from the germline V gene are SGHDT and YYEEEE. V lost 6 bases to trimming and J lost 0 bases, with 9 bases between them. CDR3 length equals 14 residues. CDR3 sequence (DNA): TGTGCCAGCACCCGGCGGGCAACTAATGAAAAACTGTTTTTT. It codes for CASTRRATNEKLFF.

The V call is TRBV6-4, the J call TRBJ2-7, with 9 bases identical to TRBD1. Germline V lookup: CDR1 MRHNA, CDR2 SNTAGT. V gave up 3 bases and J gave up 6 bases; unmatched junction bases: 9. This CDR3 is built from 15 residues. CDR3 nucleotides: TGTGCCAGCAGTGAGCCGGGACAGGGCTTAAGCGAGCAGTACTTC. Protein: CASSEPGQGLSEQYF.

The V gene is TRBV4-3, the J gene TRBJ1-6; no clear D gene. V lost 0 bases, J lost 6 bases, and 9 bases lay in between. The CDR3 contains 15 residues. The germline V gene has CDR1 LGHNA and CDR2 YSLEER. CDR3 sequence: CASSQEGRGNSPLHF. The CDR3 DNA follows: TGCGCCAGCAGCCAAGAAGGACGGGGTAATTCACCCCTCCACTTT.

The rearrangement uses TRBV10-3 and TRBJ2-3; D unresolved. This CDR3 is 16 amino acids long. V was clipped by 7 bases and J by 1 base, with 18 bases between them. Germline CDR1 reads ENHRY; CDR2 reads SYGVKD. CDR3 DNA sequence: TGTGCCATCACCCCCCGCGGAACCTTTTGCACAGATACGCAGTATTTT. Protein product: CAITPRGTFCTDTQYF.

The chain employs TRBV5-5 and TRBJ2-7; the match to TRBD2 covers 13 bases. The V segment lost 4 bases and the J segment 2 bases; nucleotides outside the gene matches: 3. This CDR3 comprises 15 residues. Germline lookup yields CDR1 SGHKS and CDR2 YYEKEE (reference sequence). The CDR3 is CASSPTSGGAYEQYF. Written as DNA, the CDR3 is TGTGCCAGCAGCCCTACTAGCGGGGGGGCCTACGAGCAGTACTTC.

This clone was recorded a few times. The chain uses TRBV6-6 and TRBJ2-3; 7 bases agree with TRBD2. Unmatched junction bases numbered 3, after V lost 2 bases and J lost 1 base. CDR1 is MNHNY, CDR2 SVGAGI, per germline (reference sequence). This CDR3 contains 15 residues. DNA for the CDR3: TGTGCCAGCAGTTACCAGGCGGGGGGCACAGATACGCAGTATTTT. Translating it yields CASSYQAGGTDTQYF.

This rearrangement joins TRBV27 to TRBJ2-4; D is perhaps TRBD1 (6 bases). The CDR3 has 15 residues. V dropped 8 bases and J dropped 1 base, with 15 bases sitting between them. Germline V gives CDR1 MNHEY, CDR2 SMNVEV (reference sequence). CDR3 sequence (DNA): TGTGCCAGCCAGGGGCTGGGGGTTGCCAAAAACATTCAGTACTTC. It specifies CASQGLGVAKNIQYF.

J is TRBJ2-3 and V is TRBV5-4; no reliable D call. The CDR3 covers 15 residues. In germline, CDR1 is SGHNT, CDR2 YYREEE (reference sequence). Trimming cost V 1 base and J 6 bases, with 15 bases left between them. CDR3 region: CASSLYAASGDTQYF. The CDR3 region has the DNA TGTGCCAGCAGCTTGTACGCGGCCAGTGGGGATACGCAGTATTTT. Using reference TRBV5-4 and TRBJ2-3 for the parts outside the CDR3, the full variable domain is ETGVTQSPTHLIKTRGQQVTLRCSSQSGHNTVSWYQQALGQGPQFIFQYYREEENGRGNFPPRFSGLQFPNYSSELNVNALELDDSALYLCASSLYAASGDTQYFGPGTRLTVL.

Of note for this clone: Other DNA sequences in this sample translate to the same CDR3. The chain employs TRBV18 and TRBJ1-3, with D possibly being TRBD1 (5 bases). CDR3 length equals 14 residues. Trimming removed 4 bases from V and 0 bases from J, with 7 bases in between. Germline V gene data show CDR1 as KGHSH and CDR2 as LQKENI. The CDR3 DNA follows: TGTGCCAGCTCACTTCAGGGCTCTGGAAACACCATATATTTT. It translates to CASSLQGSGNTIYF.

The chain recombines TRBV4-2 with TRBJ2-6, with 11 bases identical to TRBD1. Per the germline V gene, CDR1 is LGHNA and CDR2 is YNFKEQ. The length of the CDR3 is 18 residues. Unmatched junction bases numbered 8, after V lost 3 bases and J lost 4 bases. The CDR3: CASSQTGQGAGGANVLTF. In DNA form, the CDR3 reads TGTGCCAGCAGCCAGACCGGACAGGGGGCAGGGGGGGCCAACGTCCTGACTTTC.

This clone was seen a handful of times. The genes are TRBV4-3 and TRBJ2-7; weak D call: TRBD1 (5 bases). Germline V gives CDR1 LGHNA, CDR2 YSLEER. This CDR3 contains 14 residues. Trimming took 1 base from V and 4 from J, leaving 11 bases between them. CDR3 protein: CASSQGRTSYEQYF. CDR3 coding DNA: TGCGCCAGCAGCCAAGGGCGGACATCTTACGAGCAGTACTTC.

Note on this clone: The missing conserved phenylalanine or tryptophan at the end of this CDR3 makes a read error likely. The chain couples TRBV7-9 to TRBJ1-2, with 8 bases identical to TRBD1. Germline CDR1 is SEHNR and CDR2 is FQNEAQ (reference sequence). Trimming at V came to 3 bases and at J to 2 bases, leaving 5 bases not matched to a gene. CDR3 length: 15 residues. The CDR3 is CASSLGQAKNYGYTL. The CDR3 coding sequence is TGTGCCAGCAGCTTGGGACAGGCGAAAAACTATGGCTACACCCTC.

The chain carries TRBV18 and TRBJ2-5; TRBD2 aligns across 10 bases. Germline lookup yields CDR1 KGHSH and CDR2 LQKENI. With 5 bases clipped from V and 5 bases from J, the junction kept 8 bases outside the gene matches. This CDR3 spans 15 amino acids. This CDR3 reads CASSARTSGSETQYF. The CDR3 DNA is TGTGCCAGCTCAGCGAGGACTAGCGGTTCGGAGACCCAGTACTTC.

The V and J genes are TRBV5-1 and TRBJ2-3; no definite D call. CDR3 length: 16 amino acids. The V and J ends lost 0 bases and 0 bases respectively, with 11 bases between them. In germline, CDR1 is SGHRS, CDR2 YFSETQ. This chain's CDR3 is CASSLAASASTDTQYF. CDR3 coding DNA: TGCGCCAGCAGCTTGGCTGCGTCCGCGAGCACAGATACGCAGTATTTT.